The rows below give T cell receptor beta chains drawn from one sample of a study of blood T cell repertoires in COVID-19. The assay was immunoSEQ multiplex PCR, and TCRdb's table has in-frame clones only and misses some. The table includes about 150,000 clones, roughly 87% detected once. Sequencing was performed on PBMCs or T cells enriched from blood (not recorded which). These receptors originate from a woman aged 50 to 65 who had recovered from COVID-19. Each CDR3 is given with its conserved first and last residue. A D gene is named only where the DNA matches it firmly.

cdr3_aa | j_call | d_call | v_call
CASSLVRNTNTEAFF | TRBJ1-1 | NA | TRBV5-1
CASSLAGLGLAGVYEQYF | TRBJ2-7 | TRBD2 | TRBV7-8
CSVELAGVETQYF | TRBJ2-5 | TRBD2 | TRBV29-1
CASSESGSDTGELFF | TRBJ2-2 | TRBD2 | TRBV7-9
CASSFGQGVNTEAFF | TRBJ1-1 | TRBD1 | TRBV7-3
CATSDPRTSGSSRYGEQFF | TRBJ2-1 | TRBD2 | TRBV24-1
CASSLRQGEGTQYF | TRBJ2-3 | TRBD1 | TRBV3-1/TRBV3-2
CASSVANGVANEKLFF | TRBJ1-4 | NA | TRBV9
CASSPGTGNYEQYF | TRBJ2-7 | TRBD1 | TRBV7-6
CASSLPLLPLHF | TRBJ1-6 | NA | TRBV28
CASSERQGSYEQYF | TRBJ2-7 | TRBD1 | TRBV5-1